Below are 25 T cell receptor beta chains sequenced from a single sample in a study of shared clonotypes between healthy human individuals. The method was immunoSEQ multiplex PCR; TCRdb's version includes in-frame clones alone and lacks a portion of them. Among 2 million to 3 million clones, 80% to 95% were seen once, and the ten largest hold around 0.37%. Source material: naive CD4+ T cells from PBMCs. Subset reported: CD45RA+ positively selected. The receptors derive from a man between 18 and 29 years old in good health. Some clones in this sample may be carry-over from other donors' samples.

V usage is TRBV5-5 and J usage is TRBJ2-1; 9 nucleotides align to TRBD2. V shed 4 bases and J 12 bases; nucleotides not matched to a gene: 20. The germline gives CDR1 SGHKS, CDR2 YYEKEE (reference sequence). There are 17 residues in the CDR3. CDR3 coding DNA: TGTGCCAGCAGCCAGGGCGGCAGCTCGACTAGCGGCCAGGGGCAGTTCTTC. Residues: CASSQGGSSTSGQGQFF.

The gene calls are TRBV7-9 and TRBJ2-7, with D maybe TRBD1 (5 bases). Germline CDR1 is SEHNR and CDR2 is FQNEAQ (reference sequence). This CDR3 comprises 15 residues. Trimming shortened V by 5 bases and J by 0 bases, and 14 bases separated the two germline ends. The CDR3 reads CASSARATFSYEQYF. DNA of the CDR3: TGTGCCAGCAGCGCCAGGGCCACCTTCTCCTACGAGCAGTACTTC.

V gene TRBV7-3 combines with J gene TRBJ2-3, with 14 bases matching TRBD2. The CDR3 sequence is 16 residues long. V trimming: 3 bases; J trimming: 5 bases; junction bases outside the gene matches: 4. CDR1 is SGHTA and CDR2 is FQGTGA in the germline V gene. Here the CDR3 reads CASSLGLAGAKDTQYF. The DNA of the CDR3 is TGTGCCAGCAGCTTGGGACTAGCGGGAGCGAAAGATACGCAGTATTTT.

Written as DNA, the CDR3 is TGTGCCAGCAGCTACGAGAGAAACACTGAAGCTTTCTTT. Its translation: CASSYERNTEAFF. The chain employs TRBV11-2 and TRBJ1-1, with D hard to call. Trimming took 4 bases from V and 2 from J, leaving 8 bases between them. In germline, CDR1 is SGHAT, CDR2 FQNNGV. The CDR3 consists of 13 residues.

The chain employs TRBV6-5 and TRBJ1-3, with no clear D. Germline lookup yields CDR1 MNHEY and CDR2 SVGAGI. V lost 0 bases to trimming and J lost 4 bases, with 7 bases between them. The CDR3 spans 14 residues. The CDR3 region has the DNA TGTGCCAGCAGTTACTCTGGGAACGGAAACACCATATATTTT. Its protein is CASSYSGNGNTIYF.

The CDR3 is CASSPPDGANQPQHF. For the CDR3, the DNA is TGTGCCAGCTCACCCCCTGATGGGGCTAATCAGCCCCAGCATTTT. The V and J genes are TRBV18 and TRBJ1-5; tentatively, D is TRBD1 (5 bases). The CDR3 length is 15 residues. Trimming stripped 3 bases from V and 4 bases from J, with 13 bases between. The germline CDR1 and CDR2 sequences are KGHSH and LQKENI.

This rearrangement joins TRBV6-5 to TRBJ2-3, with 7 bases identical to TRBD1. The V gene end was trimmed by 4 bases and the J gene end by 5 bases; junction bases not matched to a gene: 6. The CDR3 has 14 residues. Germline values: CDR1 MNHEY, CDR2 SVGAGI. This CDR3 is CASSLGQVGDTQYF. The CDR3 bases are TGTGCCAGCAGTTTAGGACAGGTCGGAGATACGCAGTATTTT.

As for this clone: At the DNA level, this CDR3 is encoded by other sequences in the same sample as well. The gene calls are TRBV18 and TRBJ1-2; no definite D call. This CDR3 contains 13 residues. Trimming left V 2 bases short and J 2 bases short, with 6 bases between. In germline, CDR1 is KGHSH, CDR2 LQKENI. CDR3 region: CASSPGMNYGYTF. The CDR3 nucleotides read TGTGCCAGCTCACCAGGGATGAACTATGGCTACACCTTC.

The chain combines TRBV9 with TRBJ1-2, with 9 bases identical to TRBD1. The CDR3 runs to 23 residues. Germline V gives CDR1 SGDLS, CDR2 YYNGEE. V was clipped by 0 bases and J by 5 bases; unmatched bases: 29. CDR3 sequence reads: CASSVAGGRKRTGESASSYGYTF. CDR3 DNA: TGTGCCAGCAGCGTAGCTGGTGGGCGGAAACGGACAGGGGAAAGTGCATCGTCTTATGGCTACACCTTC.

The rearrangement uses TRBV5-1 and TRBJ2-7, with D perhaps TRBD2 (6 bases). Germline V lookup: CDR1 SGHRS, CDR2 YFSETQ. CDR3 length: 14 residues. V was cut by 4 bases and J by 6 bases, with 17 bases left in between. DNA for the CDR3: TGCGCCAGCAGCCTCGAAGCGGGTTCCCGCGAGCAGTACTTC. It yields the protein CASSLEAGSREQYF.

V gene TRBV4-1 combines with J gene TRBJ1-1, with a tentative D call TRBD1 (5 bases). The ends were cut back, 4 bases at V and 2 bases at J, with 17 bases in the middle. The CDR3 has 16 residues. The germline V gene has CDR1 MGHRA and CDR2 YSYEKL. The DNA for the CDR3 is TGCGCCAGCAGCCTAGGCGGGCAGGGACCCAACACTGAAGCTTTCTTT. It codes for CASSLGGQGPNTEAFF.

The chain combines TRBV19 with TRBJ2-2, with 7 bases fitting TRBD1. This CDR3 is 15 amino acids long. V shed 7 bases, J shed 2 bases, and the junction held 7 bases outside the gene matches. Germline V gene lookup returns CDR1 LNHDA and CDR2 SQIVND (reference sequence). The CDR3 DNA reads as TGTGCCAGTACACGGACAGGTCTAAACACCGGGGAGCTGTTTTTT. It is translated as CASTRTGLNTGELFF.

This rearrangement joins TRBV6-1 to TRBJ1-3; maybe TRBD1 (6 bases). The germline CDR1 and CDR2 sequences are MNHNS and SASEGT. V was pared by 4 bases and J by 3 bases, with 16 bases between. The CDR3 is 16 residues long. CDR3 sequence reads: CASSANRDPRGNTIYF. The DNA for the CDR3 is TGTGCCAGCAGTGCCAACAGGGATCCTCGTGGAAACACCATATATTTT.

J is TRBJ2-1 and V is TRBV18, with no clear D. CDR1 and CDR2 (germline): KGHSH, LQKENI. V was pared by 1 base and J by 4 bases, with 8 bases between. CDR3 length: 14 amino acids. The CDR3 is CASSPLQRYNEQFF. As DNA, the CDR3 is TGTGCCAGCTCACCACTACAAAGATACAATGAGCAGTTCTTC.

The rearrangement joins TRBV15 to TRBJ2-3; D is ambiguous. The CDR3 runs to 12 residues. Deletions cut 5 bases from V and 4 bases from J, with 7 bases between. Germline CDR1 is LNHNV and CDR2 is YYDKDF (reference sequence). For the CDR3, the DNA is TGTGCCACCAGCCCCCGGGCAGATACGCAGTATTTT. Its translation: CATSPRADTQYF.

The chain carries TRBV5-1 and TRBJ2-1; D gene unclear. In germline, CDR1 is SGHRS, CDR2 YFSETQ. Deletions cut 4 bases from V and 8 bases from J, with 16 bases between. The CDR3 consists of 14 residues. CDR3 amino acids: CASSVRDVTHEQFF. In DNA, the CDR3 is TGCGCCAGCAGCGTAAGAGACGTTACACATGAGCAGTTCTTC. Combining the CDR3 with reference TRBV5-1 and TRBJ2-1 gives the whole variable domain KAGVTQTPRYLIKTRGQQVTLSCSPISGHRSVSWYQQTPGQGLQFLFEYFSETQRNKGNFPGRFSGRQFSNSRSEMNVSTLELGDSALYLCASSVRDVTHEQFFGPGTRLTVL.

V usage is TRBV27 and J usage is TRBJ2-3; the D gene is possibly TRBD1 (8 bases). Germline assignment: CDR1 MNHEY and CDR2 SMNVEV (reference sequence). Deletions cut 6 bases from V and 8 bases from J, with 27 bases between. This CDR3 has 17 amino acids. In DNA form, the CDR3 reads TGTGCCAGCAGCAAACGGGGGGACAGGTCCTCCAGCGGTACGCAGTATTTT. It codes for CASSKRGDRSSSGTQYF.

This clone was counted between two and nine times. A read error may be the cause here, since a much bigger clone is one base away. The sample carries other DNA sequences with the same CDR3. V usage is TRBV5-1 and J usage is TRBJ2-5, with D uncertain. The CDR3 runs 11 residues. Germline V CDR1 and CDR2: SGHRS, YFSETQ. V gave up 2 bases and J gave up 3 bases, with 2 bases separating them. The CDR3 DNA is TGCGCCAGCAGCTTTGAAGAGACCCAGTACTTC. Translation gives CASSFEETQYF.

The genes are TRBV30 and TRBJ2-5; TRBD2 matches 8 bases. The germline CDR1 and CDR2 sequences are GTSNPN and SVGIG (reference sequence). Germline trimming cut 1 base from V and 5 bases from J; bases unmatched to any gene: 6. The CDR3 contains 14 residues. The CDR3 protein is CAWSERGGLETQYF. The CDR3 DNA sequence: TGTGCCTGGAGTGAACGGGGGGGGCTGGAGACCCAGTACTTC.

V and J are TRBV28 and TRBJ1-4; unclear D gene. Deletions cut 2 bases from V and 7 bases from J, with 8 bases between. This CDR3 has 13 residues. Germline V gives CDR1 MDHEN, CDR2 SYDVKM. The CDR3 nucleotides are TGTGCCAGCAGTTTAGAACTTGGTGAAAAACTGTTTTTT. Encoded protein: CASSLELGEKLFF.

The CDR3 region has the DNA TGTGCCAGCACCCTACTAGCGAGTTACGAGCAGTACTTC. Translated: CASTLLASYEQYF. The V call is TRBV7-9, the J call TRBJ2-7; 7 bases map to TRBD2. The CDR3 loop spans 13 amino acids. CDR1 and CDR2 from the germline V gene are SEHNR and FQNEAQ (reference sequence). J gave up 4 bases and V 7 bases, and 7 bases lay outside the gene matches. Using reference TRBV7-9 and TRBJ2-7 for the parts outside the CDR3, the full variable domain is DTGVSQNPRHKITKRGQNVTFRCDPISEHNRLYWYRQTLGQGPEFLTYFQNEAQLEKSRLLSDRFSAERPKGSFSTLEIQRTEQGDSAMYLCASTLLASYEQYFGPGTRLTVT.

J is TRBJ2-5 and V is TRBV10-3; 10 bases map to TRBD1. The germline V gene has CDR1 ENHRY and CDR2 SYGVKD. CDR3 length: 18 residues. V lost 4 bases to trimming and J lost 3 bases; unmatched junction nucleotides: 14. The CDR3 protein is CAISVSLGQGFGEETQYF. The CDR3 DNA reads TGTGCCATCAGTGTCTCCTTGGGACAGGGGTTCGGTGAAGAGACCCAGTACTTC.

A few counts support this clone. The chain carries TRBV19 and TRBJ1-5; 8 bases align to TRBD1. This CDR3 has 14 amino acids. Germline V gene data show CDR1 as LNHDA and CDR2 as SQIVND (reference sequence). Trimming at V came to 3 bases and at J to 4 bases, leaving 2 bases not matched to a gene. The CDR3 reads CASSMDRANQPQHF. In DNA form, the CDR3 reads TGTGCCAGTAGTATGGACAGGGCTAATCAGCCCCAGCATTTT.

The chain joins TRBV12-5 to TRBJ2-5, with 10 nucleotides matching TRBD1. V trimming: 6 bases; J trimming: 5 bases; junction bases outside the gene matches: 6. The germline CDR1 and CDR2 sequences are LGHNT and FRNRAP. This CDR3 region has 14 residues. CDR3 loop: CASGLTGGTETQYF. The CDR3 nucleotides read TGTGCTAGTGGCCTGACAGGGGGCACGGAGACCCAGTACTTC. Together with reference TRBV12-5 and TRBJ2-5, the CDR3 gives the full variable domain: DARVTQTPRHKVTEMGQEVTMRCQPILGHNTVFWYRQTMMQGLELLAYFRNRAPLDDSGMPKDRFSAEMPDATLATLKIQPSEPRDSAVYFCASGLTGGTETQYFGPGTRLLVL.

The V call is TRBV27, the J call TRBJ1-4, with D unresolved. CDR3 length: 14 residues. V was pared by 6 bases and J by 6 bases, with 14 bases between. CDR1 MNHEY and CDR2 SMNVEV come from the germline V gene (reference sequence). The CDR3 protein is CASSPGLGYEKLFF. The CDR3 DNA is TGTGCCAGCAGCCCTGGATTGGGCTATGAAAAACTGTTTTTT.